This paragraph covers one TCR beta chain sequence. Its antigen is still unknown. No qualities accompany the bases; no much larger clone lies one base away. At diagnosis, peripheral blood, uninvolved tumor-adjacent lung and tumor were collected and stored as a combination of fresh-frozen and FFPE material. For TCR repertoire profiling, the blood samples were analyzed as peripheral blood mononuclear cells. These data belong to a study of T cells in localized non-small cell lung cancer (dated by TCRdb to about 2020). Study-wide context: T cell repertoires of more than 200 early-stage NSCLC patients were analyzed, with tumors being compared against uninvolved tumor-adjacent lungs. NSCLC patients had a mean age of approximately 70 years, and 120 to 150 were male and 85 to 110 female. The cohort consisted of 236 treatment-naive NSCLC patients whose localized lung tumors had been resected.

The immunoSEQ Assay was used to sequence TCR beta CDR3 regions from DNA. On the study's bioinformatics: T cell density was computed as TCR beta template counts normalized to usable DNA estimated by amplifying housekeeping genes. The preseqR package was used to estimate richness by extrapolating to 400,000 templates for PBMC samples and to 120,000 templates for tissue samples. Clonality was defined by subtracting Pielou's evenness from one. Tissue-enriched TCRs were identified through differential abundance testing performed on productive amino-acid clonotypes, with a minimum total count of 5 and an alpha of 0.1. Repertoire overlap between compartments was quantified with the Jaccard Index and Morisita Overlap Index. TCR beta CDR3s were clustered by GLIPH together with public tetramer-defined viral CDR3s, and at least three viral sequences plus V-gene enrichment were required for viral motifs. In its TCRdb copy, this immuneACCESS table keeps in-frame sequences only and misses some clones. Where compared with another copy, unresolved V genes explain less than half of these, and the others have no known cause. V, J and clone size are taken as reported in that table, and D and trimming were inferred from the DNA itself. The sample table shows 70,000 to 100,000 clones, and approximately 80% are seen once. The top ten clonotypes cover about a tenth of the sample.

Beyond this particular receptor, the publication reports: A median of about 55 of the top 100 tumor clones were detected in paired uninvolved adjacent lung, and some 28 of these tumor clones were also found among the top 100 clones of the paired uninvolved adjacent lung. Longer overall survival was associated with higher T cell density in blood, whereas shorter survival was associated with higher clonality in adjacent lung. Because multi-region tumor sequencing was not performed, intratumor heterogeneity could not be ruled out. Uninvolved tumor-adjacent lung showed the highest T cell clonality, higher than tumor, which suggests more focused antigenic responses in the uninvolved tumor-adjacent lung. Since the design was exploratory, TCR variables were selected using unadjusted p-values with no false-discovery rate correction.

The receptor's source is a female donor older than 55 with stage I lung adenocarcinoma. The material sequenced was peripheral blood, taken before any cancer treatment.

The CDR3 region: CASSPLGGTVNTQYF. Here is the DNA: TGTGCCAGCAGCCCGCTCGGGGGGACGGTAAATACGCAGTATTTT. The V gene is TRBV7-2 and the J gene is TRBJ2-3; a stretch of 7 junction bases matches TRBD2. Taken from the germline V gene, the CDR1 and CDR2 loops are SGHTA and FQGNSA. V is trimmed back by 5 bases and J by 7 bases, and the junction contains 12 bases that no gene match accounts for. From cysteine to phenylalanine, the CDR3 is 15 amino acids long. The read is trimmed to its CDR3 DNA, 45 bases read in frame from base 1. When the CDR3 is completed using the reference TRBV7-2 and TRBJ2-3 genes on either side, the full variable domain is GAGVSQSPSNKVTEKGKDVELRCDPISGHTALYWYRQSLGQGLEFLIYFQGNSAPDKSGLPSDRFSAERTGGSVSTLTIQRTQQEDSAVYLCASSPLGGTVNTQYFGPGTRLTVL.